This T cell receptor beta chain was identified during a study of OX40 agonist ivuxolimab in advanced cancers. Background on the study: Ivuxolimab, which is an agonistic anti-OX40 (CD134) antibody, was administered to the patients. Ivuxolimab doses were 0.01, 0.1, 0.3, 1.5, 3 or 10 mg/kg every 2 weeks. Findings and caveats of the study: Among T cells, CD8+ cells averaged more expanded clones than CD4+ cells.

This clone was counted a single time. As yet, its antigen is unknown. The data were produced by immunoSEQ multiplex PCR, yet TCRdb's version contains in-frame clones alone and is incomplete. The sample has about 130,000 clones; approximately 90% are singletons. Germline CDR1 and CDR2: DFQATT and SNEGSKA (reference sequence). V lost 3 bases, J lost 4 bases, and 3 bases lay in between. The CDR3 consists of 11 residues. The sample here was CD4+ or CD8+ T cells sorted from blood, taken in a trial of the OX40 agonist ivuxolimab. V usage is TRBV20-1 and J usage is TRBJ2-2; no clear D. The clonotype comes from an adult with an advanced solid tumor such as melanoma, head and neck, liver or kidney cancer. DNA of the CDR3: TGCAGTGCTAGTGGCACCGGGGAGCTGTTTTTT. This gives the protein CSASGTGELFF.